Listed below are T cell receptor beta chains from one sample, sequenced in a study of shared clonotypes between healthy human individuals. Libraries were prepared by immunoSEQ multiplex PCR; TCRdb keeps only in-frame clonotypes and omits some of them. The sample holds about 700,000 clones; under 95% are singletons and the top ten take approximately 24%. Material: naive CD8+ T cells sorted from blood. The receptors were sampled from a man aged 25-45 years in good health. The CDR3 runs from the conserved cysteine through the conserved F or W. A D gene is named only where the DNA matches it firmly. Only some rows state a clone size, as once, few, many or a class for expanded clones.

TRBJ2-1,.,.,TRBV9,CASSTRTQREQFF,TGTGCCAGCAGCACCCGGACTCAGCGTGAGCAGTTCTTC
TRBJ1-2,.,.,TRBV7-8,CASSQINRQSSDGYTF,TGTGCCAGCAGCCAAATAAACCGACAGTCCTCAGATGGCTACACCTTC
TRBJ2-2,.,TRBD2,TRBV9,CASSVGTSGITNTGELFF,TGTGCCAGCAGCGTAGGAACTAGCGGGATTACGAACACCGGGGAGCTGTTTTTT
TRBJ1-1,.,TRBD1,TRBV9,CASSGDSMNTEAFF,TGTGCCAGCAGCGGGGACAGCATGAACACTGAAGCTTTCTTT
TRBJ2-3,.,.,TRBV7-3,CASTLIAASTDTQYF,TGTGCCAGCACCCTTATAGCGGCTAGCACAGATACGCAGTATTTT
TRBJ2-7,.,TRBD1,TRBV18,CASSPGTGWYEQYF,TGTGCCAGCTCACCCGGGACAGGGTGGTACGAGCAGTACTTC
TRBJ2-7,.,TRBD2,TRBV4-1,CASSQDPGGSTYEQYF,TGCGCCAGCAGCCAAGATCCTGGCGGGAGTACCTACGAGCAGTACTTC
TRBJ2-6,.,TRBD1,TRBV5-5,CASNLRDRALSGANVLTF,TGTGCCAGCAATCTAAGGGACAGGGCCCTCTCTGGGGCCAACGTCCTGACTTTC
TRBJ2-7,once,.,TRBV27,CASSLKGATYEQYF,TGTGCCAGCAGTTTGAAAGGCGCAACCTACGAGCAGTACTTC
TRBJ1-4,.,TRBD1,TRBV7-9,CASSPSSDREKLFF,TGTGCCAGCAGCCCAAGTTCGGACAGGGAAAAACTGTTTTTT
TRBJ1-1,once,.,TRBV6-5,CASSPGITEAFF,TGTGCCAGCAGTCCTGGGATCACTGAAGCTTTCTTT
TRBJ2-7,.,.,TRBV27,CASSLSSGFYEQYF,TGTGCCAGCAGTTTATCGTCTGGATTCTACGAGCAGTACTTC
TRBJ2-7,once,.,TRBV27,CASSFEGHEQYF,TGTGCCAGCAGTTTCGAGGGCCACGAGCAGTACTTC
TRBJ1-1,.,TRBD1,TRBV27,CASRQGIPGTEAFF,TGTGCCAGCAGACAGGGGATACCGGGTACTGAAGCTTTCTTT
TRBJ2-4,.,.,TRBV9,CASSVGEELPGNIQYF,TGTGCCAGCAGCGTGGGGGAGGAGCTCCCTGGGAACATTCAGTACTTC
TRBJ1-1,.,TRBD1,TRBV6-6,CASSYRGQGNTEAFF,TGTGCCAGCAGTTACCGCGGACAGGGGAACACTGAAGCTTTCTTT
TRBJ1-2,.,TRBD1,TRBV28,CASREPDRSYGYTF,TGTGCCAGCAGGGAACCGGACAGGTCTTATGGCTACACCTTC
TRBJ2-1,.,TRBD2,TRBV7-9,CASSPGLAATTTYNEQFF,TGTGCCAGCAGCCCGGGACTAGCGGCGACGACTACCTACAATGAGCAGTTCTTC
TRBJ2-5,.,.,TRBV27,CASSLAPRGETQYF,TGTGCCAGCAGTTTAGCCCCCCGCGGGGAGACCCAGTACTTC
TRBJ2-7,.,.,TRBV27,CASSLSEGIFYEQYF,TGTGCCAGCAGTTTATCAGAGGGAATCTTCTACGAGCAGTACTTC
TRBJ1-1,few,.,TRBV11-2,CASSFPQSSSEAFF,TGTGCCAGCAGCTTTCCGCAGAGTAGTTCTGAAGCTTTCTTT
TRBJ2-4,.,.,TRBV6-1,CASSDVRVLAKNIQYF,TGTGCCAGCAGTGATGTGAGGGTCCTAGCCAAAAACATTCAGTACTTC
TRBJ2-1,.,TRBD2,TRBV27,CASSLGTRKRWWGNEQFF,TGTGCCAGCAGTTTGGGGACTAGGAAGCGGTGGTGGGGCAATGAGCAGTTCTTC
TRBJ2-7,.,TRBD2,TRBV4-1,CASSQVSPSGSLSYEQYF,TGCGCCAGCAGCCAAGTATCCCCCAGCGGGAGCCTTTCCTACGAGCAGTACTTC
TRBJ2-3,.,TRBD2,TRBV28,CASSLTGLAGADTQYF,TGTGCCAGCAGTCTGACCGGACTAGCGGGGGCAGATACGCAGTATTTT
TRBJ2-2,.,.,TRBV6-6,CASSFLIGELFF,TGTGCCAGCAGTTTCCTGATTGGGGAGCTGTTTTTT
TRBJ2-7,.,TRBD1,TRBV30,CAWTPGQGSEQYF,TGTGCCTGGACTCCGGGACAGGGAAGCGAGCAGTACTTC
TRBJ2-2,.,.,TRBV5-4,CASSFWAGELFF,TGTGCCAGCAGCTTTTGGGCCGGGGAGCTGTTTTTT
TRBJ2-2,.,TRBD1,TRBV6-6,CASSPTGLGGELFF,TGTGCCAGCAGCCCGACAGGGTTGGGCGGGGAGCTGTTTTTT
TRBJ2-1,.,TRBD2,TRBV6-5,CASSYSGRVNEQFF,TGTGCCAGCAGTTATAGCGGGAGGGTCAATGAGCAGTTCTTC
TRBJ2-6,once,TRBD1,TRBV5-6,CASSQTGGAGANVLTF,TGTGCCAGCAGCCAGACAGGGGGCGCTGGGGCCAACGTCCTGACTTTC
TRBJ2-1,.,.,TRBV29-1,CSVSDDNEQFF,TGCAGCGTTTCAGACGACAATGAGCAGTTCTTC
TRBJ2-7,.,.,TRBV19,CASSIIGGIYYEQYF,TGTGCCAGTAGTATAATAGGCGGGATTTACTACGAGCAGTACTTC
TRBJ1-5,.,.,TRBV27,CASSLNRVNQPQHF,TGTGCCAGCAGTTTAAACAGGGTCAATCAGCCCCAGCATTTT
TRBJ2-3,.,.,TRBV12-5,CASSLAPASDTQYF,TGTGCTAGTTCTTTGGCCCCAGCGTCAGATACGCAGTATTTT
TRBJ2-1,.,TRBD2,TRBV7-9,CASSLAGGPREQFF,TGTGCCAGCAGCTTGGCGGGAGGGCCGCGTGAGCAGTTCTTC
TRBJ2-1,.,.,TRBV4-1,CASSQGPYNEQFF,TGCGCCAGCAGCCAAGGACCCTACAATGAGCAGTTCTTC
TRBJ1-5,.,.,TRBV28,CASSPRYSNQPQHF,TGTGCCAGCAGTCCGAGGTATAGCAATCAGCCCCAGCATTTT
TRBJ2-7,.,.,TRBV5-1,CASSLVLGVSYEQYF,TGCGCCAGCAGCTTGGTGCTCGGGGTGTCCTACGAGCAGTACTTC
TRBJ1-4,.,.,TRBV19,CASRTTTEAKLFF,TGTGCCAGTAGGACTACGACAGAGGCCAAACTGTTTTTT
TRBJ2-7,.,TRBD2,TRBV6-1,CASSSWGGGTYEQYF,TGTGCCAGCAGTTCCTGGGGGGGTGGTACCTACGAGCAGTACTTC
TRBJ2-4,.,TRBD2,TRBV29-1,CSARGLAGDIQYF,TGCAGCGCCCGAGGACTAGCGGGAGACATTCAGTACTTC
TRBJ2-1,.,TRBD2,TRBV4-2,CASSQDPLAGVGQFF,TGTGCCAGCAGCCAAGATCCTTTGGCGGGAGTAGGGCAGTTCTTC
TRBJ2-1,.,TRBD2,TRBV11-2,CASSLVAGGYEQFF,TGTGCCAGCAGCTTAGTGGCGGGAGGCTATGAGCAGTTCTTC
TRBJ2-7,.,.,TRBV25-1,CASSELVSGGVQYEQYF,TGTGCCAGCAGTGAACTGGTGTCGGGGGGCGTTCAATACGAGCAGTACTTC
TRBJ2-7,.,.,TRBV11-2,CASSYRLRDEQYF,TGTGCCAGCAGTTATAGACTGAGGGACGAGCAGTACTTC
TRBJ2-7,.,.,TRBV7-3,CASSLDWRDEQYF,TGTGCCAGCAGCTTAGACTGGAGAGACGAGCAGTACTTC
TRBJ1-1,.,TRBD1,TRBV27,CASSLSPGTGEAEAFF,TGTGCCAGCAGTTTATCCCCAGGGACAGGGGAAGCTGAAGCTTTCTTT
TRBJ1-4,.,TRBD1,TRBV28,CASSDTTGVFVEKLFF,TGTGCCAGCAGTGACACGACAGGGGTGTTCGTCGAAAAACTGTTTTTT
TRBJ2-3,.,TRBD2,TRBV7-6,CASSLAPGLAGGRLDTQYF,TGTGCCAGCAGCTTAGCTCCGGGACTAGCGGGAGGGCGATTAGATACGCAGTATTTT
TRBJ2-7,once,.,TRBV5-1,CASSLAGSEQYF,TGCGCCAGCAGCTTGGCAGGATCCGAGCAGTACTTC
TRBJ2-7,.,TRBD1,TRBV7-2,CASSSPGTGSSEQYF,TGTGCCAGCAGCTCCCCAGGGACAGGCTCATCCGAGCAGTACTTC
TRBJ2-1,.,TRBD1,TRBV7-6,CASSVMTGGNEQFF,TGTGCCAGCAGCGTAATGACAGGGGGCAATGAGCAGTTCTTC